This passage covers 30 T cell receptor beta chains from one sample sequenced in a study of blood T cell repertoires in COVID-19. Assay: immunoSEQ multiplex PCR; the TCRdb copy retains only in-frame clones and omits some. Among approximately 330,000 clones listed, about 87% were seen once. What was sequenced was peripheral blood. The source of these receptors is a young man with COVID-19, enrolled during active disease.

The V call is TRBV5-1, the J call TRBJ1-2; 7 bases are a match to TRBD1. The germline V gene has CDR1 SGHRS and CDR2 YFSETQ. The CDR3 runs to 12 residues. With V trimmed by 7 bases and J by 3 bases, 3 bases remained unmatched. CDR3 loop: CASHQGDYGYTF. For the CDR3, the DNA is TGCGCCAGCCACCAGGGGGACTATGGCTACACCTTC.

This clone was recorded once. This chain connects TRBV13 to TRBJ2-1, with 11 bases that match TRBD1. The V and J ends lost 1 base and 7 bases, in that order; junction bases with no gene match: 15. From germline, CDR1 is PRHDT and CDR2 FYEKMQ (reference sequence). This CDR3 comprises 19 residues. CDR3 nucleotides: TGTGCCAGCAGCTTAGTAGTCTTCCTCGGGGACAGGGGGTCGAATGAGCAGTTCTTC. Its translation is CASSLVVFLGDRGSNEQFF. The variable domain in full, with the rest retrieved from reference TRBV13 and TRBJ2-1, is AAGVIQSPRHLIKEKRETATLKCYPIPRHDTVYWYQQGPGQDPQFLISFYEKMQSDKGSIPDRFSAQQFSDYHSELNMSSLELGDSALYFCASSLVVFLGDRGSNEQFFGPGTRLTVL.

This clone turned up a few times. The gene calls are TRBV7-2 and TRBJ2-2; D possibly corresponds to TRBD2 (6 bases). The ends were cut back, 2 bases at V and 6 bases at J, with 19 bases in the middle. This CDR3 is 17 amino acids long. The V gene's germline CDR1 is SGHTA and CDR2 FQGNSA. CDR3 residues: CASSLQGSRLGSGELFF. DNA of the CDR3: TGTGCCAGCAGCTTACAAGGCTCTAGACTAGGCTCCGGGGAGCTGTTTTTT.

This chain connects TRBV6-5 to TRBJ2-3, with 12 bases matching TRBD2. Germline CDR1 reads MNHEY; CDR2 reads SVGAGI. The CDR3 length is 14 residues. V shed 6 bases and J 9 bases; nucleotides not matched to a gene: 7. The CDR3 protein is CASRASGRAGTQYF. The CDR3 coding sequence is TGTGCCAGCAGGGCTAGCGGGAGGGCCGGGACGCAGTATTTT.

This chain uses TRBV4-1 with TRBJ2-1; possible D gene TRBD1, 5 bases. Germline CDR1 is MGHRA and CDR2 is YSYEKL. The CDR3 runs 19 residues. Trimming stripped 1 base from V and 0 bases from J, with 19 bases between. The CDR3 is CASSQGQGLILRSYNEQFF. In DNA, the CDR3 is TGCGCCAGCAGCCAAGGTCAGGGCTTGATACTGCGCTCCTACAATGAGCAGTTCTTC.

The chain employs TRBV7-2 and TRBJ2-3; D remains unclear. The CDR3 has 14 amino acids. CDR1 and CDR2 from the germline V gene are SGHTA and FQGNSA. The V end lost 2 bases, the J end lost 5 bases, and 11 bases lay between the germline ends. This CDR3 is CASSLSQLVDTQYF. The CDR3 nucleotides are TGTGCCAGCAGCTTATCCCAACTTGTAGATACGCAGTATTTT. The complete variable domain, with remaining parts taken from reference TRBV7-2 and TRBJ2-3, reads GAGVSQSPSNKVTEKGKDVELRCDPISGHTALYWYRQSLGQGLEFLIYFQGNSAPDKSGLPSDRFSAERTGGSVSTLTIQRTQQEDSAVYLCASSLSQLVDTQYFGPGTRLTVL.

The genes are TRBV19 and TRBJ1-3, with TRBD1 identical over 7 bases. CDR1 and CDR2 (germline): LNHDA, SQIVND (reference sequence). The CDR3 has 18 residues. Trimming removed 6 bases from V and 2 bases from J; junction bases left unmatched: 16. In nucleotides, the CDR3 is TGTGCCAGTAGCTTCTACCAGGGGGGCCGAAATCCTGGAAACACCATATATTTT. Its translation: CASSFYQGGRNPGNTIYF.

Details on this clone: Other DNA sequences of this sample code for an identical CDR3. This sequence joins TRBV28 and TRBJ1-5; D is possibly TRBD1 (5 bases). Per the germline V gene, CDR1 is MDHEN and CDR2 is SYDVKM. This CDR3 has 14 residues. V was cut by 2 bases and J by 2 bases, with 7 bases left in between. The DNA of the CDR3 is TGTGCCAGCAGTTTAGGAGGGGGCAATCAGCCCCAGCATTTT. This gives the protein CASSLGGGNQPQHF.

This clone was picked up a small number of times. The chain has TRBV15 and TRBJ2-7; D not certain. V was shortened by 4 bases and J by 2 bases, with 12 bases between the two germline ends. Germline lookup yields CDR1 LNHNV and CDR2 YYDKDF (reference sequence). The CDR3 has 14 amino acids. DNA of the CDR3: TGTGCCACCAGCATTACTCCCTCCACCTACGAGCAGTACTTC. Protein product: CATSITPSTYEQYF.

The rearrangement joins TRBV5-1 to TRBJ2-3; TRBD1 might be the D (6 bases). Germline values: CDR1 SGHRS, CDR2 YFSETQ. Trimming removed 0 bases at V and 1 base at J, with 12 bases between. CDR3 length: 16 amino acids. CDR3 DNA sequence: TGCGCCAGCAGCTTGGCGGCAGGGGTCGGCACAGATACGCAGTATTTT. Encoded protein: CASSLAAGVGTDTQYF.

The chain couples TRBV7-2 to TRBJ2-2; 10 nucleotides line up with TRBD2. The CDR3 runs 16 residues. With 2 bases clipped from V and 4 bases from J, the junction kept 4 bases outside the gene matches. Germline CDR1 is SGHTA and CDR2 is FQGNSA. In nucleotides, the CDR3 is TGTGCCAGCAGCTTATTTAGCGGGGGGCTCACCGGGGAGCTGTTTTTT. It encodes CASSLFSGGLTGELFF.

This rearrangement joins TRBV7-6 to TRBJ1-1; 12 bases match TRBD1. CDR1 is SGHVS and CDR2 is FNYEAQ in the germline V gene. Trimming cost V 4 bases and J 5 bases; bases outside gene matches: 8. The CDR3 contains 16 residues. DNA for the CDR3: TGTGCCAGCAGCTGGGGGACAGGGGGCCGGGGAACTGAAGCTTTCTTT. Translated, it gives CASSWGTGGRGTEAFF.

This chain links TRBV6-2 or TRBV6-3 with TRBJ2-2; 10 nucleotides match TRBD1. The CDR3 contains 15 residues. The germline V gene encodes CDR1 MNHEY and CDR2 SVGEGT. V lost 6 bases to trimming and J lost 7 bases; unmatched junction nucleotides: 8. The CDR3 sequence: CASSTGQGLGGELFF. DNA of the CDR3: TGTGCCAGCAGCACGGGACAGGGGCTCGGCGGGGAGCTGTTTTTT.

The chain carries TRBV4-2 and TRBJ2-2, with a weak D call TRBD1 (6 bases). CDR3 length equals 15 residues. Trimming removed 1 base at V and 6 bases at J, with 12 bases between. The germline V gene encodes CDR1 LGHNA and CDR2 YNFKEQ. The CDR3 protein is CASSQARPGAGELFF. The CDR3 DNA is TGTGCCAGCAGCCAAGCCCGCCCAGGGGCCGGGGAGCTGTTTTTT.

In DNA, the CDR3 is TGCGCCAGCAGCTCCCTGGGACAGGGGAACACTGAAGCTTTCTTT. Amino acids: CASSSLGQGNTEAFF. The J gene is TRBJ1-1, the V gene TRBV5-1; TRBD1 aligns across 9 bases. Germline CDR1 reads SGHRS; CDR2 reads YFSETQ. The CDR3 loop spans 15 amino acids. The junction had 4 bases not matched to a gene; V was cut back by 3 bases and J by 1 base.

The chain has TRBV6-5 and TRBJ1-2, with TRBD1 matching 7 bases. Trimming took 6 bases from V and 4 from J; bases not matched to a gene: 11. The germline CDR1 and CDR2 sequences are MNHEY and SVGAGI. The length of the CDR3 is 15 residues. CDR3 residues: CASSWTGGPSYGYTF. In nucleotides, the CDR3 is TGTGCCAGCAGCTGGACAGGCGGTCCCTCCTATGGCTACACCTTC.

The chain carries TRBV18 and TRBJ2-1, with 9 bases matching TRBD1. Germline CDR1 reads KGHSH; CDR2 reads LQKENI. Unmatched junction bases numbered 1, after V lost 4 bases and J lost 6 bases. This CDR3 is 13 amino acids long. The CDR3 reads CASSQTGGNEQFF. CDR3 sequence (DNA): TGTGCCAGCTCACAGACAGGGGGCAATGAGCAGTTCTTC. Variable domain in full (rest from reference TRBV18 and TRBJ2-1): NAGVMQNPRHLVRRRGQEARLRCSPMKGHSHVYWYRQLPEEGLKFMVYLQKENIIDESGMPKERFSAEFPKEGPSILRIQQVVRGDSAAYFCASSQTGGNEQFFGPGTRLTVL.

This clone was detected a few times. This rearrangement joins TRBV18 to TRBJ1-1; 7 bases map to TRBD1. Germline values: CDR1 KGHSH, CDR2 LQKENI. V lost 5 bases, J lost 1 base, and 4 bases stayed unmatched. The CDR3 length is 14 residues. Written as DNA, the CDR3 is TGTGCCAGCTCATCGCAGGGGGGGAACACTGAAGCTTTCTTT. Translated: CASSSQGGNTEAFF.

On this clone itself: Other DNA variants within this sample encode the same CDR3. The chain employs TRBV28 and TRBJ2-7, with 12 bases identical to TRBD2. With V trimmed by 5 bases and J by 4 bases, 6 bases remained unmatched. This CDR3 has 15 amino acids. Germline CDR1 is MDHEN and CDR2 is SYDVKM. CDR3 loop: CASSLRLAGEYEQYF. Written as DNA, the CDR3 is TGTGCCAGCAGTCTCCGACTAGCGGGAGAGTACGAGCAGTACTTC.

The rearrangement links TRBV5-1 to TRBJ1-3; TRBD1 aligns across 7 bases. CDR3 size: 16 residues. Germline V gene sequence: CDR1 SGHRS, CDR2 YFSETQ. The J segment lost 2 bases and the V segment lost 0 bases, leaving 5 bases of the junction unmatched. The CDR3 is CASSLEGQLAGNTIYF. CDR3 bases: TGCGCCAGCAGCTTGGAGGGACAGCTAGCTGGAAACACCATATATTTT.

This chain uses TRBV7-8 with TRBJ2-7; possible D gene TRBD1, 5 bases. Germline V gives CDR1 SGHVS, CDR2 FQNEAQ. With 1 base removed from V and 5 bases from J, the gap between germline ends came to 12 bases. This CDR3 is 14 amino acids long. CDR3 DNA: TGTGCCAGCAGCTTAGAAGACAGACGCCACGAGCAGTACTTC. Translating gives CASSLEDRRHEQYF.

The CDR3 region is CASSLGLAGGEDTQYF. The CDR3 coding sequence is TGTGCCAGCAGCTTAGGGCTAGCGGGAGGTGAAGATACGCAGTATTTT. The chain has TRBV13 and TRBJ2-3; 11 bases map to TRBD2. Unmatched junction bases numbered 4, after V lost 0 bases and J lost 5 bases. The CDR3 has 16 residues. The germline CDR1 and CDR2 sequences are PRHDT and FYEKMQ (reference sequence).

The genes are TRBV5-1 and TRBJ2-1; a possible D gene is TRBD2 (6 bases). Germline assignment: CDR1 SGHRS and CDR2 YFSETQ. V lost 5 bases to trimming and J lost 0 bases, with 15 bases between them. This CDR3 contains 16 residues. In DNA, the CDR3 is TGCGCCAGCAGTTCTCAGGCGGGACCCTCCTACAATGAGCAGTTCTTC. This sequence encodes CASSSQAGPSYNEQFF.

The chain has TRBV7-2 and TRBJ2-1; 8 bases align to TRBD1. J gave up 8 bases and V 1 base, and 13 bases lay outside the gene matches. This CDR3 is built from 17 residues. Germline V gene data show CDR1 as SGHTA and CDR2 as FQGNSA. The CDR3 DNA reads TGTGCCAGCAGCTTAGGGAGCGGCAGGGGGCGTGCGCATGAGCAGTTCTTC. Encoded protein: CASSLGSGRGRAHEQFF.

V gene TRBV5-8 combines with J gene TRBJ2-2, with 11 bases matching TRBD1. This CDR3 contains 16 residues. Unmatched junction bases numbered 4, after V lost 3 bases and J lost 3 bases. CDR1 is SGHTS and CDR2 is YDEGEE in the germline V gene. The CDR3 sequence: CASSWTGGFYTGELFF. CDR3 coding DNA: TGTGCCAGCAGCTGGACAGGGGGCTTCTACACCGGGGAGCTGTTTTTT.

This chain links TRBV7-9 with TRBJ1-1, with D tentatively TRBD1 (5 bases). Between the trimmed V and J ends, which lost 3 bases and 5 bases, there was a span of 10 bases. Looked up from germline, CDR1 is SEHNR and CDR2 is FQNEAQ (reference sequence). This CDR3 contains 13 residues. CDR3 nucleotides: TGTGCCAGCAGCTTTTCTCAGGGAACTGAAGCTTTCTTT. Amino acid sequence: CASSFSQGTEAFF.

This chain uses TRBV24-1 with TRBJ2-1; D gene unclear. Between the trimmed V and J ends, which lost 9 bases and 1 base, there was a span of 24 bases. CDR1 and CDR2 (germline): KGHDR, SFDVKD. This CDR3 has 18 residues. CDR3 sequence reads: CATLKNDFGASSYNEQFF. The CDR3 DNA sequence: TGTGCCACCCTTAAAAACGATTTCGGTGCTAGTTCCTACAATGAGCAGTTCTTC.

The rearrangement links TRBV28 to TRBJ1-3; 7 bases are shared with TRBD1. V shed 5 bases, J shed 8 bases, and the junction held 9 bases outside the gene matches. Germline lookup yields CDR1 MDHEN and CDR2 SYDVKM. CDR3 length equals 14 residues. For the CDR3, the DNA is TGTGCCAGCAGTGGAGGGGGCGGGTGGGACACCATATATTTT. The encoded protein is CASSGGGGWDTIYF.

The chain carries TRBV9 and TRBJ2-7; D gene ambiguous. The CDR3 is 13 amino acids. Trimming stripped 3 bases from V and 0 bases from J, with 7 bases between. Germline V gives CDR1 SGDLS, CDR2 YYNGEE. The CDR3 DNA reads TGTGCCAGCAGCGCCCCGGGCTCCTACGAGCAGTACTTC. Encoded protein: CASSAPGSYEQYF.

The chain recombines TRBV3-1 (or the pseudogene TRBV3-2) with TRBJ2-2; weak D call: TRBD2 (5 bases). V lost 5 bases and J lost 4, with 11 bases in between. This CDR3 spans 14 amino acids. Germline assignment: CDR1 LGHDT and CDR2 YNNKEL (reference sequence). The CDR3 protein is CASSYRGVTGELFF. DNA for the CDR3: TGTGCCAGCAGCTACCGGGGAGTCACCGGGGAGCTGTTTTTT.